Listed below are T cell receptor beta chains from one sample, sequenced in a study of cytomegalovirus exposure and HLA in healthy donors. Data came from immunoSEQ multiplex PCR; TCRdb stores just in-frame clones and leaves some out. The sample has around 130,000 clones, and its top ten clones hold 1.5% to 2.5%. The sample was PBMCs. The receptors come from a woman aged 60-75 years in good health and CMV-seronegative. CDR3s include the opening cysteine and the closing phenylalanine or tryptophan. The D gene is left open where the match is weak.

TRBD1 TRBJ1-6 TRBV30 CAWSVRGQGTSPLHF TGTGCCTGGAGTGTACGAGGACAGGGTACTTCACCCCTCCACTTT
TRBD2 TRBJ2-1 TRBV2 CASRETSGAFYNEQFF TGTGCCAGCAGGGAGACTAGCGGGGCCTTCTACAATGAGCAGTTCTTC
NA TRBJ2-3 TRBV9 CASSVDSVLPTQYF TGTGCCAGCAGCGTAGATTCGGTACTCCCTACGCAGTATTTT
TRBD1 TRBJ2-1 TRBV10-3 CAISDTDRGLMDEQFF TGTGCCATCAGTGACACAGACAGGGGGTTAATGGATGAGCAGTTCTTC
TRBD2 TRBJ2-7 TRBV7-9 CASSLITSGGTDYEQYF TGTGCCAGCAGCTTAATAACTAGCGGGGGGACGGACTACGAGCAGTACTTC
NA TRBJ1-6 TRBV10-1 CASSEGQSSYNSPLHF TGCGCCAGCAGTGAGGGACAGAGCTCCTATAATTCACCCCTCCACTTT
NA TRBJ2-7 TRBV27 CASSLKTGEQYF TGTGCCAGCAGTCTAAAGACGGGAGAGCAGTACTTC
TRBD1 TRBJ2-1 TRBV9 CASSGQGALGNEQFF TGTGCCAGCAGCGGGCAGGGGGCGCTGGGCAATGAGCAGTTCTTC
TRBD2 TRBJ2-1 TRBV5-1 CASSVLAGGNYNEQFF TGCGCCAGCAGCGTCTTAGCGGGAGGAAACTACAATGAGCAGTTCTTC
TRBD2 TRBJ2-7 TRBV5-1 CASSAGTSYEQYF TGCGCCAGCAGCGCCGGGACTAGTTACGAGCAGTACTTC
NA TRBJ2-1 TRBV6-1 CASSEGGGSYNEQFF TGTGCCAGCAGTGAAGGTGGCGGCTCCTACAATGAGCAGTTCTTC
NA TRBJ2-7 TRBV6-5 CASTPHLLRRYEQYF TGTGCCAGCACCCCACATCTACTCCGGAGGTACGAGCAGTACTTC
NA TRBJ2-3 TRBV4-1 CASSQDGLPLTDTQYF TGCGCCAGCAGCCAAGATGGACTCCCCTTAACAGATACGCAGTATTTT
TRBD1 TRBJ2-7 TRBV9 CASSVGQGTYEQYF TGTGCCAGCAGCGTAGGACAGGGAACCTACGAGCAGTACTTC
TRBD1 TRBJ1-3 TRBV5-1 CASSLGQGARGNTIYF TGCGCCAGCAGCTTGGGACAGGGGGCAAGAGGAAACACCATATATTTT
NA TRBJ2-2 TRBV5-1 CASSLEIRGGGGELFF TGCGCCAGCAGCTTGGAAATTCGGGGAGGAGGCGGGGAGCTGTTTTTT
TRBD2 TRBJ2-2 TRBV30 CALTGTSGRGGELFF TGTGCCTTAACAGGGACTAGCGGGAGGGGCGGGGAGCTGTTTTTT
TRBD2 TRBJ2-1 TRBV29-1 CSVGEREGAYNEQFF TGCAGCGTAGGTGAGCGGGAGGGGGCCTACAATGAGCAGTTCTTC
NA TRBJ1-2 TRBV5-8 CASSLGGGERYGYTF TGTGCCAGCAGCTTGGGCGGCGGAGAGAGATATGGCTACACCTTC
TRBD2 TRBJ2-1 TRBV5-1 CASSRAGTSGSYEQFF TGCGCCAGCAGCCGAGCCGGGACTAGCGGGAGCTATGAGCAGTTCTTC
TRBD1 TRBJ2-1 TRBV7-3 CASSLEGTGPYRDKFF TGTGCCAGCAGCTTAGAAGGGACAGGGCCTTACCGGGATAAGTTCTTC
TRBD2 TRBJ2-1 TRBV7-8 CASSPKRERTYNEQFF TGTGCCAGCAGCCCTAAGCGGGAGAGAACCTACAATGAGCAGTTCTTC
NA TRBJ1-5 TRBV5-1 CASSLGQGMYNQPQHF TGCGCCAGCAGCTTGGGGCAGGGTATGTACAATCAGCCCCAGCATTTT
TRBD1 TRBJ1-1 TRBV2 CASSVTGLGTEAFF TGTGCCAGCAGCGTGACAGGGTTGGGTACTGAAGCTTTCTTT
NA TRBJ1-1 TRBV19 CASSLTGAPTEAFF TGTGCCAGTAGCCTCACTGGGGCCCCCACTGAAGCTTTCTTT
NA TRBJ1-2 TRBV27 CASSLKGGRNYGYTF TGTGCCAGCAGTTTAAAAGGCGGGAGGAACTATGGCTACACCTTC
NA TRBJ1-5 TRBV2 CASSEGGVAQHF TGTGCCAGCAGTGAGGGGGGTGTGGCCCAGCATTTT
TRBD2 TRBJ2-7 TRBV13 CASTPRASGTNLNYEQYF TGTGCCAGCACCCCCAGGGCTAGCGGGACCAATTTGAACTACGAGCAGTACTTC
TRBD1 TRBJ2-3 TRBV6-5 CASGTGALGTDTQYF TGTGCCAGCGGGACAGGGGCCTTGGGCACAGATACGCAGTATTTT
TRBD2 TRBJ2-1 TRBV7-2 CASSLAYGGAYNEQFF TGTGCCAGCAGCTTAGCGTACGGGGGGGCCTACAATGAGCAGTTCTTC
TRBD2 TRBJ2-1 TRBV5-4 CASSLSSGGNEQFF TGTGCCAGCAGCTTGTCGTCCGGGGGGAATGAGCAGTTCTTC
TRBD1 TRBJ2-7 TRBV6-1 CASSETLRGWSYEQYF TGTGCCAGCAGTGAAACCCTCAGGGGGTGGTCCTACGAGCAGTACTTC
TRBD1 TRBJ1-4 TRBV5-5 CASSFGQGELFF TGTGCCAGCAGTTTTGGACAGGGCGAACTGTTTTTT
NA TRBJ2-2 TRBV7-8 CASSWREVETGELFF TGTGCCAGCAGCTGGAGAGAGGTTGAAACCGGGGAGCTGTTTTTT
NA TRBJ1-6 TRBV19 CASRRGDNSPLHF TGTGCCAGTAGACGCGGGGATAATTCACCCCTCCACTTT
TRBD2 TRBJ2-5 TRBV28 CASRTGGSKTQYF TGTGCCAGCAGGACGGGGGGTTCCAAGACCCAGTACTTC
NA TRBJ2-1 TRBV18 CASSPTRSNEQFF TGTGCCAGCTCACCCACCAGGTCCAATGAGCAGTTCTTC
TRBD1 TRBJ1-1 TRBV19 CASSIAPQGAAEAFF TGTGCCAGTAGTATAGCGCCCCAGGGGGCGGCTGAAGCTTTCTTT
NA TRBJ2-5 TRBV6-1 CASRETVTQETQYF TGTGCCAGCAGGGAGACAGTGACCCAAGAGACCCAGTACTTC
NA TRBJ1-2 TRBV9 CASSEGGYGYTF TGTGCCAGCAGCGAGGGGGGGTATGGCTACACCTTC